Below are 5 T cell receptor beta chains sequenced from a single sample in a study of blood T cell repertoires in COVID-19. The data were produced by immunoSEQ multiplex PCR, yet TCRdb's version contains in-frame clones alone and is incomplete. The table has some 96,000 clones, almost 90% seen once; the top ten hold roughly 4.6%. Sequenced input: peripheral blood. Every receptor here comes from a human donor in a cohort sampled during active COVID-19.

The rearrangement joins TRBV28 to TRBJ1-1; 7 bases match TRBD1. The length of the CDR3 is 14 residues. Germline CDR1 and CDR2: MDHEN and SYDVKM. V was pared by 7 bases and J by 4 bases, with 9 bases of the junction left unmatched. The CDR3 DNA sequence: TGTGCCAGCAAAATGTTGACAGGGACCACTGAAGCTTTCTTT. As protein: CASKMLTGTTEAFF.

The rearrangement joins TRBV20-1 to TRBJ2-1, with TRBD2 matching over 14 bases. CDR3 length: 19 residues. CDR1 DFQATT and CDR2 SNEGSKA come from the germline V gene (reference sequence). The trim removed 3 bases at V and 0 bases at J, leaving 10 bases unmatched. The CDR3 coding sequence is TGCAGTGCTAGTGGGACTAGCGGGAGCCAATTCAGCTCCTACAATGAGCAGTTCTTC. Amino acids: CSASGTSGSQFSSYNEQFF.

The CDR3 loop is CASSLAGTRTEYEQYF. The CDR3 nucleotides are TGTGCCAGCAGCTTAGCGGGGACTAGGACGGAGTACGAGCAGTACTTC. The rearrangement joins TRBV7-2 to TRBJ2-7; 8 bases match TRBD2. CDR3 size: 16 residues. V trimming: 0 bases; J trimming: 4 bases; junction bases outside the gene matches: 8. CDR1 and CDR2 from the germline V gene are SGHTA and FQGNSA.

The V call is TRBV5-6, the J call TRBJ2-1; 10 bases are shared with TRBD2. Germline V gene data show CDR1 as SGHDT and CDR2 as YYEEEE. This CDR3 comprises 13 residues. The V and J ends lost 6 bases and 10 bases, in that order; junction bases with no gene match: 7. This CDR3 reads CASTLAGVGEQFF. CDR3 coding DNA: TGTGCCAGCACCCTAGCGGGAGTGGGAGAGCAGTTCTTC.

V gene TRBV28 combines with J gene TRBJ2-1, with 13 bases that match TRBD2. Germline V gene lookup returns CDR1 MDHEN and CDR2 SYDVKM. This CDR3 has 15 residues. V was clipped by 6 bases and J by 9 bases; unmatched bases: 8. CDR3 sequence (DNA): TGTGCCAGCAGCTTAAGGACTAGCGGGAGTGCTGAGCAGTTCTTC. It encodes CASSLRTSGSAEQFF.